This is a list of T cell receptor beta chains from one sample in a study of blood T cell repertoires in COVID-19. Measured with immunoSEQ multiplex PCR; TCRdb has only the in-frame clones, and not every one. The sample lists about 160,000 clones, approximately 85% occurring once. The sequencing sample was made of peripheral blood. The origin of the receptors is a man aged 55 to 69 with active or convalescent COVID-19. The CDR3 runs from the conserved cysteine through the conserved F or W. The order of the fields is CDR3 DNA, CDR3 protein, D gene, J gene, V gene, clone size, CDR3 length. D genes are given only for firm matches. The size field is filled for only some rows; it gives once, few, many or a size class.

TGCGCCAGCAGCCAACCTCTCTCCACAGATACGCAGTATTTT CASSQPLSTDTQYF - TRBJ2-3 TRBV4-1 - 14
TGTGCCAGCCCCGAGGGCGTTCGGCCCAAGTATAAGCCCCAGCATTTT CASPEGVRPKYKPQHF - TRBJ1-5 TRBV21-1 once 16
TGTGCCAGCAGGGAGCCCGGGAGCTCTGGAAACACCATATATTTT CASREPGSSGNTIYF - TRBJ1-3 TRBV25-1 - 15
TGTGCCAGCAGTCCTGTGGAGGGACAGATCTACGAGCAGTACTTC CASSPVEGQIYEQYF - TRBJ2-7 TRBV7-9 many 15
TGTGCCAGCAGCAAACAGGGGAACACTGAAGCTTTCTTT CASSKQGNTEAFF - TRBJ1-1 TRBV7-3 once 13
TGTGCCAGCAGCTTAGGCGTCAGGCCCTACGAGCAGTACTTC CASSLGVRPYEQYF - TRBJ2-7 TRBV7-9 - 14
TGTGCCAGCAGTTACTCGAGGGACAGGGGTCAAGCTTTCTTT CASSYSRDRGQAFF TRBD1 TRBJ1-1 TRBV6-5 few 14
TGTGCCAGCAGCTCTAATCCCCCCGGACAGGGACCCTACGAGCAGTACTTC CASSSNPPGQGPYEQYF TRBD1 TRBJ2-7 TRBV7-8 - 17
TGTGCCAGCAGCCAGGGACTAGGTCGCTCCTACGAGCAGTACTTC CASSQGLGRSYEQYF TRBD2 TRBJ2-7 TRBV6-2/TRBV6-3 - 15
TGTGCCAGCAGCCTTGGGGGGTATGGCTACACCTTC CASSLGGYGYTF - TRBJ1-2 TRBV3-1/TRBV3-2 - 12
TGTGCCAGCAGCTCGGGGGACAGGCCTATTAATTCACCCCTCCACTTT CASSSGDRPINSPLHF TRBD1 TRBJ1-6 TRBV5-4 - 16
TGCGCCAGCAGCTTGGATGGGCAGGGCGAGCAGTACTTC CASSLDGQGEQYF - TRBJ2-7 TRBV5-1 - 13
TGTGCCAGCAGCGGCAGGGGAAACTATGGCTACACCTTC CASSGRGNYGYTF - TRBJ1-2 TRBV7-2 - 13
TGTGCTAGCAGCTCCGTAGCGGGAGGGCCGAACACCGGGGAGCTGTTTTTT CASSSVAGGPNTGELFF TRBD2 TRBJ2-2 TRBV7-7 - 17
TGTGCCATCAGTGAGGGGCAGGGGAGGGCCTACGAGCAGTACTTC CAISEGQGRAYEQYF - TRBJ2-7 TRBV10-3 - 15
TGTGCCAGCTCCTCTTTAGGGACAGGGACCATGAGTGAGCAGTTCTTC CASSSLGTGTMSEQFF TRBD1 TRBJ2-1 TRBV14 - 16
TGTGCCAGCAGCCAAAGAACTAGTGGTTTTTACGAGCAGTACTTC CASSQRTSGFYEQYF - TRBJ2-7 TRBV14 few 15
TGTGCCAGTAGTCCCGGACTAGCGGGAGGGCCATGGGATGAGCAGTTCTTC CASSPGLAGGPWDEQFF TRBD2 TRBJ2-1 TRBV19 - 17
TGTGCCAGCGCCCGAGCAGGGGTGAATACGCAGTATTTT CASARAGVNTQYF - TRBJ2-3 TRBV9 - 13
TGTGCCAGCAGTGGCCGGACTAGCGGGGGCTACGAGCAGTACTTC CASSGRTSGGYEQYF TRBD2 TRBJ2-7 TRBV28 - 15
TGTGCCAGCAGCTTGGGGGTAGCGGGGGGCCCAGATACGCAGTATTTT CASSLGVAGGPDTQYF TRBD2 TRBJ2-3 TRBV5-5 - 16
TGTGCCAGCAGTCCGGGAGGGGGCAGGACCTCGGTATATTTT CASSPGGGRTSVYF TRBD1 TRBJ1-3 TRBV6-5 - 14
TGTGCCATCAGTGGCGGTGAAAAACTGTTTTTT CAISGGEKLFF - TRBJ1-4 TRBV10-3 - 11
TGTGCCAGCTCACCAGCGTTCACCGGCGGGGAGCTGTTTTTT CASSPAFTGGELFF - TRBJ2-2 TRBV18 - 14
TGTGCCAGCAGTTTAAAATTGACGACAGGCCTTGACCGGGATGAGCAGTTCTTC CASSLKLTTGLDRDEQFF - TRBJ2-1 TRBV28 few 18
TGTGCCAGCAGCCAAGGACAGCCAGATACGCAGTATTTT CASSQGQPDTQYF - TRBJ2-3 TRBV12-3/TRBV12-4 - 13
TGTGCCACCAGCAGAGTGATACAGAGCACAGATACGCAGTATTTT CATSRVIQSTDTQYF - TRBJ2-3 TRBV15 once 15
TGTGCCAGCAGCTTGGCGGGGGCGGGCGAGCAGTTCTTC CASSLAGAGEQFF - TRBJ2-1 TRBV11-2 - 13
TGTGCCAGCAGAGGGACAACCTCCTACGAGCAGTACTTC CASRGTTSYEQYF - TRBJ2-7 TRBV6-5 - 13
TGTGCCAGCAGCACCGCGGGAGTTAGTTACGAGCAGTACTTC CASSTAGVSYEQYF TRBD2 TRBJ2-7 TRBV5-4 - 14
TGTGCCAGCAGTTTTGTCGACACCGCTAACTATGGCTACACCTTC CASSFVDTANYGYTF - TRBJ1-2 TRBV28 - 15
TGCACCAGCAGCAGGGACAGGGGACTGAGGCCCCAGCATTTT CTSSRDRGLRPQHF - TRBJ1-5 TRBV1 - 14
TGTGCCAGTAGTATCGGGACAGGGGTATTAAGCTATGGCTACACCTTC CASSIGTGVLSYGYTF TRBD1 TRBJ1-2 TRBV19 - 16
TGTGCCAGCAGCGGCGGAGGCGGGACTTACAATGAGCAGTTCTTC CASSGGGGTYNEQFF - TRBJ2-1 TRBV9 - 15
TGTGCCAGCAGCGCTCACCCGGGACTAGCGGGGAGGCTCGGCACAGATACGCAGTATTTT CASSAHPGLAGRLGTDTQYF TRBD2 TRBJ2-3 TRBV7-3 - 20
TGCGCCAGCAGCACCCAGGGGGAGGCCGGGGAGCTGTTTTTT CASSTQGEAGELFF - TRBJ2-2 TRBV5-1 - 14
TGTGCCAGTAGTACCCTCAGCGGGAGAACAGATACGCAGTATTTT CASSTLSGRTDTQYF TRBD2 TRBJ2-3 TRBV19 once 15
TGTGCCAGCCACTCGGGGTTTAGCAATCAGCCCCAGCATTTT CASHSGFSNQPQHF - TRBJ1-5 TRBV2 - 14
TGTGCCAGCAGCCCCGAAGAGGTGTATGGCTACACCTTC CASSPEEVYGYTF - TRBJ1-2 TRBV21-1 - 13
TGTGCCAGCAGGAGGGGACAGTTAAATTCACCCCTCCACTTT CASRRGQLNSPLHF TRBD1 TRBJ1-6 TRBV6-5 - 14
TGTGCCAGCAGCTTAACACGGACTGCCCGCACAGATACGCAGTATTTT CASSLTRTARTDTQYF - TRBJ2-3 TRBV11-2 many 16
TGTGCCAGCAGCTTAGATGGAGGGACTAGCGGGAGCTATGAGCAGTTCTTC CASSLDGGTSGSYEQFF TRBD2 TRBJ2-1 TRBV11-2 - 17
TGCGCCAGCAGCTTATCTACAGGGACAGGTGAAGCTTTCTTT CASSLSTGTGEAFF TRBD1 TRBJ1-1 TRBV5-1 - 14
TGTGCCAGCAGCCCAACAGGGGCAAATAATTCACCCCTCCACTTT CASSPTGANNSPLHF TRBD1 TRBJ1-6 TRBV3-1/TRBV3-2 - 15
TGTGCCAGCAGTGGGGGGGGATCTGGGGCCAACGTCCTGACTTTC CASSGGGSGANVLTF TRBD2 TRBJ2-6 TRBV25-1 - 15
TGTGCCAGTAGTATCTCGGACAGAATCCTCTATGGCTACACCTTC CASSISDRILYGYTF - TRBJ1-2 TRBV19 - 15
TGTGCCAGCCACTCCGGGGGGGGCGCAGATACGCAGTATTTT CASHSGGGADTQYF TRBD2 TRBJ2-3 TRBV2 once 14
TGTGCCAGCAGCTTAGCCGGGACAGGCACAGATACGCAGTATTTT CASSLAGTGTDTQYF TRBD1 TRBJ2-3 TRBV11-3 - 15